This T cell receptor (beta chain) was identified during a study of blood T cell repertoires in COVID-19. The overall study: Donors in the United States, Italy and Spain gave samples during acute or convalescent COVID-19. Nucleic acid was either cDNA or gDNA, and it came from T cells, B-cell-depleted T cells, or PBMCs.

CDR1 and CDR2 from the germline V gene are LGHDT and YNNKEL (reference sequence). This CDR3 comprises 13 residues. The V end was cut by 1 base, the J end by 10 bases, with 13 bases between. In the authors' workflow: Nucleated cell number was recorded as an estimate derived from reference gene primer amplification. Some clones are missing from TCRdb's copy, which holds only in-frame ones; the method was immunoSEQ multiplex PCR. V and J calls and clone size are given by that table; D and trimming were obtained from the DNA. The top ten hold 2% to 2.5% of the sample, which has some 120,000 clones, around two thirds seen once.

The chain uses TRBV3-1 (or the pseudogene TRBV3-2) and TRBJ1-1, with D possibly TRBD1 on 6 matching bases. The sample comprised peripheral blood. This sequence was found in a woman between 65 and 79 years old with acute or convalescent COVID-19. CDR3 in DNA: TGTGCCAGCAGCCAAGGTGCAGGGGTAGGAGCTTTCTTT. Translation: CASSQGAGVGAFF.